Sequencing of this TCR delta chain was carried out in a study of γδ T cells in repeated Plasmodium falciparum infection. TCRdb fed the multiplex PCR reads into CATT to redo clone calling. The data hold some 100,000 delta-chain clones, with approximately 1.5% observed a single time. In its sample, this clone was seen a few times. With only one base between it and a far larger clone, this is likely a read error. Within the sample, other DNA sequences also encode this same CDR3. The germline CDR1 and CDR2 sequences are TSWWSYY and QGS. The CDR3 contains 16 residues. Vgamma9/Vdelta2+ and Vdelta2-negative gammadelta T cells were flow-sorted from PBMC for bulk sequencing.

V usage is TRDV1 and J usage is TRDJ1; D not resolved. The source material was gamma-delta T cells from blood. The TCR sequence derives from a pool of human donors (malaria-infected and uninfected, not separated). In DNA form, the CDR3 reads TGTGCTCTTGGGATCGAACAGCCCGCATACACCGATAAACTCATCTTC. Protein sequence: CALGIEQPAYTDKLIF.